Listed here are 18 T cell receptor beta chains from one sample, sequenced in a study of blood T cells in healthy people across ages (dated by TCRdb to about 2015). Libraries were constructed by 5' RACE. The second PCR ran for roughly 7 to 12 cycles and used a J-beta primer mix along with a sample-barcoded 5' primer. TCRdb itself trimmed the public reads at Q25 with fastp, ran MiXCR and retained productive beta chains. Here each entry gathers all rows of one CDR3 protein and keeps the most common genes and DNA. The sample table shows 1.5 million to 2 million distinct CDR3 sequences, and about two fifths are seen once. 23% of the sample is held by the ten biggest clonotypes. The sample comprised blood. These receptors came from a human donor in good health.

This clonotype was observed a few times. CDR3 nucleotide sequence: TGTGCCAGCAGTCCGACTAGCGGGGTCACAGATACGCAGTATTTT. Translating gives CASSPTSGVTDTQYF. The chain combines TRBV12-3 or TRBV12-4 with TRBJ2-3; 11 positions agree with TRBD2. Trimming cost V 5 bases and J 2 bases; bases outside gene matches: 3. CDR3 size: 15 residues.

This chain connects TRBV21-1 to TRBJ2-4; TRBD2, the table's D call, lacks a check against the DNA. TRBV21-1 is a pseudogene. CDR3 length: 15 amino acids. The CDR3 bases are TGTGCCAGCAGTGCCGGGGAGGATACCAAAAACATTCAGTACTTC. Encoded protein: CASSAGEDTKNIQYF.

This clonotype came up many times. The gene calls are TRBV7-2 and TRBJ1-2; 7 positions match TRBD1. The J segment lost 0 bases and the V segment lost 4 bases, leaving 2 bases of the junction unmatched. This CDR3 comprises 14 residues. Germline V CDR1 and CDR2: SGHTA, FQGNSA. CDR3 loop: CASSSGGANYGYTF. For the CDR3, the DNA is TGTGCCAGCAGCTCAGGGGGGGCTAACTATGGCTACACCTTC. Full variable domain (remainder filled in from reference TRBV7-2 and TRBJ1-2): GAGVSQSPSNKVTEKGKDVELRCDPISGHTALYWYRQSLGQGLEFLIYFQGNSAPDKSGLPSDRFSAERTGGSVSTLTIQRTQQEDSAVYLCASSSGGANYGYTFGSGTRLTVV.

This clonotype appeared a single time. The chain has TRBV20-1 and TRBJ1-1; possibly TRBD1 for D (6 bases). Germline assignment: CDR1 DFQATT and CDR2 SNEGSKA (reference sequence). This CDR3 is 14 amino acids long. V shed 5 bases and J shed 11 bases, with 24 bases lying between them. The CDR3 reads CSAGTPGQQVMAFF. The CDR3, as DNA: TGCAGTGCTGGCACACCGGGACAACAAGTGATGGCTTTCTTT.

The genes are TRBV6-5 and TRBJ2-3; 11 bases align to TRBD2. The J segment lost 5 bases and the V segment lost 6 bases, leaving 10 bases of the junction unmatched. Looked up from germline, CDR1 is MNHEY and CDR2 is SVGAGI. CDR3 length equals 16 residues. The CDR3 sequence is CASRPSSGGARDTQYF. The DNA for the CDR3 is TGTGCCAGCAGACCCAGTAGCGGGGGGGCCAGAGATACGCAGTATTTT.

There are a few counts of this clonotype. V usage is TRBV5-1 and J usage is TRBJ2-1, with TRBD2 matching 9 bases. Germline assignment: CDR1 SGHRS and CDR2 YFSETQ. The V gene end was trimmed by 3 bases and the J gene end by 6 bases; junction bases not matched to a gene: 7. CDR3 length equals 15 residues. CDR3 sequence reads: CASSYSGGPSNEQFF. CDR3 nucleotides: TGCGCCAGCAGCTACAGCGGGGGGCCCAGCAATGAGCAGTTCTTC.

The rearrangement joins TRBV6-1 to TRBJ2-5; no firm D call. Trimming removed 2 bases from V and 11 bases from J, with 9 bases in between. The CDR3 is 11 residues long. Germline V lookup: CDR1 MNHNS, CDR2 SASEGT. CDR3 protein: CASSEIEEQYF. DNA of the CDR3: TGTGCCAGCAGTGAAATAGAGGAGCAGTACTTC.

This sequence joins TRBV2 and TRBJ2-3, with D tentatively TRBD2 (7 bases). The CDR3 has 14 amino acids. Trimming stripped 0 bases from V and 6 bases from J, with 10 bases between. Germline CDR1 and CDR2: SNHLY and FYNNEI. The CDR3 region is CASSEAGGADTQYF. CDR3 nucleotides: TGTGCCAGCAGTGAAGCGGGGGGGGCGGATACGCAGTATTTT.

This chain links TRBV28 with TRBJ2-3; 10 bases line up with TRBD2. V lost 8 bases and J lost 4; bases outside the gene matches: 9. CDR3 length equals 15 residues. The germline V gene has CDR1 MDHEN and CDR2 SYDVKM. CDR3: CASGSERGGADTQYF. In nucleotides, the CDR3 is TGTGCCAGCGGAAGTGAGCGGGGGGGTGCAGATACGCAGTATTTT.

The rearrangement uses TRBV6-1 and TRBJ2-1; TRBD1 or TRBD2 may be the D gene (6 bases each). Germline V gives CDR1 MNHNS, CDR2 SASEGT. V lost 7 bases and J 0 bases, leaving 25 bases between the germline ends. This CDR3 is built from 19 residues. The CDR3 protein is CASIGKGDSTQNSYNEQFF. The CDR3 coding sequence is TGTGCCAGCATCGGGAAGGGGGACTCCACTCAAAACTCCTACAATGAGCAGTTCTTC.

This clonotype was counted ten times or more. This chain joins TRBV2 and TRBJ2-7, with D perhaps given as TRBD1 or TRBD2 (5 bases each). This CDR3 is built from 14 residues. Between the trimmed V and J ends, which lost 7 bases and 1 base, there was a span of 14 bases. Looked up from germline, CDR1 is SNHLY and CDR2 is FYNNEI. CDR3 bases: TGTGCCAGCACCCGGGACCTACATTCCTACGAGCAGTACTTC. It yields the protein CASTRDLHSYEQYF.

CDR3 in DNA: TGCAGTGCAATCCGTGGGGGGTTCTACAATGAGCAGTTCTTC. Its protein product is CSAIRGGFYNEQFF. This rearrangement joins TRBV20-1 to TRBJ2-1, with D maybe TRBD2 (6 bases). In germline, CDR1 is DFQATT, CDR2 SNEGSKA (reference sequence). The CDR3 is made up of 14 amino acids. Trimming removed 6 bases at V and 3 bases at J, with 15 bases between.

Notes on this clonotype: The junction departs from the called germline gene at one end, perhaps through a read error. The rearrangement uses TRBV18 and TRBJ2-2, with D perhaps TRBD2 (5 bases). Germline V gene sequence: CDR1 KGHSH, CDR2 LQKENI. This CDR3 is built from 15 residues. CDR3 sequence (DNA): TGTGCCAGCTCACCGCCGACGGCGAACACCGGGGAGCCGTTTTTT. Encoded protein: CASSPPTANTGEPFF.

This chain joins TRBV7-9 and TRBJ2-5; D is perhaps TRBD2 (5 bases). CDR1 is SEHNR and CDR2 is FQNEAQ in the germline V gene (reference sequence). The CDR3 is 16 residues long. The germline V and J ends were trimmed by 5 bases and 4 bases, with 20 bases remaining between them. DNA for the CDR3: TGTGCCAGCAGCCCCCCCCTCCGCGTTGGGAGAGAGACCCAGTACTTC. It specifies CASSPPLRVGRETQYF.

The genes are TRBV7-3 and TRBJ2-1; D may be TRBD2 (7 bases). This CDR3 contains 15 residues. V dropped 5 bases and J dropped 6 bases, with 17 bases sitting between them. Germline V gene lookup returns CDR1 SGHTA and CDR2 FQGTGA. CDR3 protein: CASSLAGAEGNEQFF. Written as DNA, the CDR3 is TGTGCCAGCAGCCTCGCGGGGGCAGAAGGCAATGAGCAGTTCTTC.

This clonotype was seen just once. V gene TRBV20-1 combines with J gene TRBJ2-4, with 10 bases that match TRBD1. Near its end, the DNA agrees better with TRBJ2-5, so the J call may be wrong. In germline, CDR1 is DFQATT, CDR2 SNEGSKA (reference sequence). This CDR3 is 16 amino acids long. The CDR3 spells CSASSIGQGVEETQYF. DNA for the CDR3: TGCAGTGCTAGCAGCATAGGACAGGGGGTAGAGGAGACCCAGTACTTC.

The sample holds a few counts of this clonotype. The chain carries TRBV9 and TRBJ1-2; unclear D gene. There are 12 residues in the CDR3. Trimming removed 1 base from V and 3 bases from J, with 4 bases in between. The germline CDR1 and CDR2 sequences are SGDLS and YYNGEE. CDR3 in amino acids: CASSVSDYGYTF. CDR3 sequence (DNA): TGTGCCAGCAGCGTATCCGACTATGGCTACACCTTC. Supplemented by reference TRBV9 and TRBJ1-2, the full variable domain reads DSGVTQTPKHLITATGQRVTLRCSPRSGDLSVYWYQQSLDQGLQFLIQYYNGEERAKGNILERFSAQQFPDLHSELNLSSLELGDSALYFCASSVSDYGYTFGSGTRLTVV.

Comment on this clonotype: Since no conserved phenylalanine or tryptophan closes the CDR3, a read error is the likely cause. V gene TRBV3-1 combines with J gene TRBJ1-4; D not certain. The CDR3 spans 16 residues. CDR1 and CDR2 from the germline V gene are LGHDT and YNNKEL (reference sequence). V lost 0 bases, J lost 0 bases, and 8 bases lay in between. Here the CDR3 reads CASSQDSDATNEKLFL. In DNA form, the CDR3 reads TGTGCCAGCAGCCAAGATAGCGACGCAACTAATGAAAAACTGTTTTTG.